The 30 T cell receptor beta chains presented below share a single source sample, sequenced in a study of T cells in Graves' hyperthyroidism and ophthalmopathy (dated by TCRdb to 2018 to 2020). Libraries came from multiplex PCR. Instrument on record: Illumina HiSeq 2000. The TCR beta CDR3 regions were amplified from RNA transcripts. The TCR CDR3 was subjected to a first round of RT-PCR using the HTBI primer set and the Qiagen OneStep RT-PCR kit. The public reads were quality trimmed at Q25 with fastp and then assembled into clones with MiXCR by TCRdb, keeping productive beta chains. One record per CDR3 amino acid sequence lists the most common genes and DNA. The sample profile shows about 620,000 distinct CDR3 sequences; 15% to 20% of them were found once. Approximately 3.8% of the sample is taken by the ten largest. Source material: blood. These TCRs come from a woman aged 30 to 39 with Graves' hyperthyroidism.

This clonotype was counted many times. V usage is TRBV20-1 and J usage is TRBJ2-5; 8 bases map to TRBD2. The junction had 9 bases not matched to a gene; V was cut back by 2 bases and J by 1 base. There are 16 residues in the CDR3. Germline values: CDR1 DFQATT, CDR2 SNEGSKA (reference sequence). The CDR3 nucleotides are TGCAGTGCTAGAACTTGGCTAGCGGGCCGCCAAGAGACCCAGTACTTC. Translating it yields CSARTWLAGRQETQYF.

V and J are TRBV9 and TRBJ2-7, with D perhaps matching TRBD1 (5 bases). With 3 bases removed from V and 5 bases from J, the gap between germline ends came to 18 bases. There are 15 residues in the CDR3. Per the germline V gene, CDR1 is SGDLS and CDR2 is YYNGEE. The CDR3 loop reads CASSAGIVRSNEQYF. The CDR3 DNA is TGTGCCAGCAGCGCAGGGATAGTACGCTCAAACGAGCAGTACTTC.

Here the CDR3 reads CSVEQLQRTDTQYF. CDR3 coding DNA: TGCAGCGTTGAACAGCTCCAGCGGACAGATACGCAGTATTTT. The V gene is TRBV29-1, the J gene TRBJ2-3; D is perhaps TRBD2 (5 bases). This CDR3 contains 14 residues. Germline V lookup: CDR1 SQVTM, CDR2 ANQGSEA. Trimming stripped 2 bases from V and 3 bases from J, with 12 bases between.

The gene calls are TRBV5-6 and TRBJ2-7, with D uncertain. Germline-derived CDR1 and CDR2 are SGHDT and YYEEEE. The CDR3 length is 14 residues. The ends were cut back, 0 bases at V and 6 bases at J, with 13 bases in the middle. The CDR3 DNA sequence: TGTGCCAGCAGCTTGGGTACCCAATTCGGCGAGCAGTACTTC. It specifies CASSLGTQFGEQYF. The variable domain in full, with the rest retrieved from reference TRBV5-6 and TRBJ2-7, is DAGVTQSPTHLIKTRGQQVTLRCSPKSGHDTVSWYQQALGQGPQFIFQYYEEEERQRGNFPDRFSGHQFPNYSSELNVNALLLGDSALYLCASSLGTQFGEQYFGPGTRLTVT.

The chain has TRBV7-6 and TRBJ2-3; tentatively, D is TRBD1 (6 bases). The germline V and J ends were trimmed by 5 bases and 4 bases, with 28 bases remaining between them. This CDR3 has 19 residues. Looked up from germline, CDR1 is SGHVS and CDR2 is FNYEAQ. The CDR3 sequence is CASSPVPGLRGRGADTQYF. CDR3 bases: TGTGCCAGCAGCCCAGTCCCAGGACTCCGGGGCAGGGGCGCAGATACGCAGTATTTT.

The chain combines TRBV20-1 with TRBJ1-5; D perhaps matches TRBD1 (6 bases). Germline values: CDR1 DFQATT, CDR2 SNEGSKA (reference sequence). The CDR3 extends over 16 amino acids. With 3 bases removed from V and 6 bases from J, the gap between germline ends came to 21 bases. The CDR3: CSARPGGNFKGQPQHF. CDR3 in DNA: TGCAGTGCTAGGCCCGGGGGCAATTTTAAGGGTCAGCCCCAGCATTTT.

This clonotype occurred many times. CDR3 DNA: TGTGCCAGCAGCCACCCGGGGGTAGAGCAGTTCTTC. Residues: CASSHPGVEQFF. This sequence joins TRBV5-5 and TRBJ2-1; possible D gene TRBD2, 6 bases. Germline V CDR1 and CDR2: SGHKS, YYEKEE (reference sequence). V gave up 4 bases and J gave up 10 bases, with 12 bases separating them. This CDR3 contains 12 residues.

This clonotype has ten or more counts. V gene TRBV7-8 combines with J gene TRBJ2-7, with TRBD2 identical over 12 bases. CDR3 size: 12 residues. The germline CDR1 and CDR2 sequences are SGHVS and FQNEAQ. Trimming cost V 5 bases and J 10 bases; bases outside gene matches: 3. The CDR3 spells CASSLTSGSQYF. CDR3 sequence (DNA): TGTGCCAGCAGCCTGACTAGCGGGAGTCAGTACTTC.

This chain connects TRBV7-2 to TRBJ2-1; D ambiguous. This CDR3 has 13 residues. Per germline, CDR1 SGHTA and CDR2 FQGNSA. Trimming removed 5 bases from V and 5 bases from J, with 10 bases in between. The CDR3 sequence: CASSPWQHNEQFF. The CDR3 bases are TGTGCCAGCAGCCCCTGGCAGCACAATGAGCAGTTCTTC.

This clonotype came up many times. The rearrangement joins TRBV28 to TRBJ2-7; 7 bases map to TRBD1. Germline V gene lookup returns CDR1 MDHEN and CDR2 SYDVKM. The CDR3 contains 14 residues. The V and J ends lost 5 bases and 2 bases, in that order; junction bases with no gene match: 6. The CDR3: CASSLRQGTYEQYF. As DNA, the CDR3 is TGTGCCAGCAGTCTCCGACAGGGAACCTACGAGCAGTACTTC.

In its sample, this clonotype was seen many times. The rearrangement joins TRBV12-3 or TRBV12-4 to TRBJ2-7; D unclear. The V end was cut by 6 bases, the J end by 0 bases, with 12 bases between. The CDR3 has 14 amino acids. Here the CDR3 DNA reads TGTGCCAGCAGCCGTGACTGGACCTCCTACGAGCAGTACTTC. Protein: CASSRDWTSYEQYF.

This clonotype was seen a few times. The CDR3 nucleotides are TGTGCCAGCAGTGCTCCGTCCCGGGGCACAGATACGCAGTATTTT. This translates into CASSAPSRGTDTQYF. The rearrangement joins TRBV7-9 to TRBJ2-3, with D unclear. Trimming left V 6 bases short and J 1 base short, with 14 bases between. This CDR3 contains 15 residues. Germline CDR1 reads SEHNR; CDR2 reads FQNEAQ (reference sequence).

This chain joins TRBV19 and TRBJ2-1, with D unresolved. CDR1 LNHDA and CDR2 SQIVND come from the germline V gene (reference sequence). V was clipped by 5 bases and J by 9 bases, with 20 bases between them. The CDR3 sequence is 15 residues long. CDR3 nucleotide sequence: TGTGCCAGTAGTCTACAGACCGACTCGGCCAGTGAGCAGTTCTTC. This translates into CASSLQTDSASEQFF.

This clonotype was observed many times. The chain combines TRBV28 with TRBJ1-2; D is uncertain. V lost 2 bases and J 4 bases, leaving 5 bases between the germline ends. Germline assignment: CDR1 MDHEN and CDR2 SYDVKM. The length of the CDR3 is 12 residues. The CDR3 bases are TGTGCCAGCAGTTTAAAAGGCTATGGCTACACCTTC. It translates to CASSLKGYGYTF.

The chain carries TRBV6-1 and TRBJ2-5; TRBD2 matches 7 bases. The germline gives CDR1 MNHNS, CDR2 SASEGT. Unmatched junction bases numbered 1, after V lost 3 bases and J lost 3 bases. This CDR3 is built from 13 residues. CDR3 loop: CASSDAGEETQYF. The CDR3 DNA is TGTGCCAGCAGTGATGCGGGGGAAGAGACCCAGTACTTC.

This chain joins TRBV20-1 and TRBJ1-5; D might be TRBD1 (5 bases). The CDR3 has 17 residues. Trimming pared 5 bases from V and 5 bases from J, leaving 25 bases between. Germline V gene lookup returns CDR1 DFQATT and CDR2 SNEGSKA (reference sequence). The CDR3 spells CSALSPVRSGLYQPQHF. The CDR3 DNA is TGCAGTGCTCTGTCTCCGGTGAGGTCGGGACTATATCAGCCCCAGCATTTT.

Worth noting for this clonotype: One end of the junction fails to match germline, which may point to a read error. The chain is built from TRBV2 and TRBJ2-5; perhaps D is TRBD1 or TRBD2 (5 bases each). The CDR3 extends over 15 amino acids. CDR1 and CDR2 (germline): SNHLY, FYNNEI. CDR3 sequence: CASTRGRRDQETQYF. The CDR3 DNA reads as TGTGCCAGCACCCGGGGAAGACGGGACCAAGAAACCCAGTACTTC.

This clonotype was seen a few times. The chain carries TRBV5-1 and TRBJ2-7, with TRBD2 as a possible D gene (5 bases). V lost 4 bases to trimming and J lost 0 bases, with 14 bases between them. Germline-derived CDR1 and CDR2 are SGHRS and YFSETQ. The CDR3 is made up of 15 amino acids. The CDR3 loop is CASSPGLISSYEQYF. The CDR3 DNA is TGCGCCAGCAGCCCCGGACTGATAAGCTCCTACGAGCAGTACTTC.

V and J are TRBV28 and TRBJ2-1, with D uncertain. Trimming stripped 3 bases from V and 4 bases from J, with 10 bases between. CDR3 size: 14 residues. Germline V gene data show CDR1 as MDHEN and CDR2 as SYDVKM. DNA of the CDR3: TGTGCCAGCAGTTTCCAACCCCCTTACAATGAGCAGTTCTTC. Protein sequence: CASSFQPPYNEQFF.

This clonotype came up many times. CDR3 nucleotide sequence: TGCAGTGCACCGGGGGCAGGTGTTAATGAAAAACTGTTTTTT. This translates into CSAPGAGVNEKLFF. The J gene is TRBJ1-4, the V gene TRBV20-1; TRBD1 is a possible D gene (6 bases). V lost 6 bases, J lost 4 bases, and 15 bases lay in between. Germline assignment: CDR1 DFQATT and CDR2 SNEGSKA (reference sequence). There are 14 residues in the CDR3.

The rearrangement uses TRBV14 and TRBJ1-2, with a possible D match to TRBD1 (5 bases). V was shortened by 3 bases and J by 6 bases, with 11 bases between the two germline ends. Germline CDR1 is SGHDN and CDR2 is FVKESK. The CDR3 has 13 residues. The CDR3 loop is CASSQSGEDGYTF. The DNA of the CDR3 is TGTGCCAGCAGCCAGTCGGGGGAGGATGGCTACACCTTC.

The CDR3 coding sequence is TGCGCCAGCAGCCAAGATCTTAGCGGGAGGGATACCGGGGAGCTGTTTTTT. Translated, it gives CASSQDLSGRDTGELFF. The genes are TRBV4-1 and TRBJ2-2; 11 bases line up with TRBD2. Looked up from germline, CDR1 is MGHRA and CDR2 is YSYEKL. The CDR3 loop spans 17 amino acids. J was trimmed by 5 bases and V by 0 bases; bases with no gene match: 5.

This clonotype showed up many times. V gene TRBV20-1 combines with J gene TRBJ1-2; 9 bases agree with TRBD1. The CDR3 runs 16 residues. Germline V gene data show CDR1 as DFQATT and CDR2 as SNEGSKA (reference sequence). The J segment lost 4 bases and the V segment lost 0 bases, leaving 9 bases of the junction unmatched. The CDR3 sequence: CSARDGSGQGSYGYTF. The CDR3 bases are TGCAGTGCTAGAGACGGCAGTGGACAGGGGTCCTATGGCTACACCTTC.

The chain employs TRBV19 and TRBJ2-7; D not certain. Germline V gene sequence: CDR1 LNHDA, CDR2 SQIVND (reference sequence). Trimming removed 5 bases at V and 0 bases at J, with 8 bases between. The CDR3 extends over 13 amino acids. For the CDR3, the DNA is TGTGCCAGTAGTGTAGTGAACTCCTACGAGCAGTACTTC. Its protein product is CASSVVNSYEQYF.

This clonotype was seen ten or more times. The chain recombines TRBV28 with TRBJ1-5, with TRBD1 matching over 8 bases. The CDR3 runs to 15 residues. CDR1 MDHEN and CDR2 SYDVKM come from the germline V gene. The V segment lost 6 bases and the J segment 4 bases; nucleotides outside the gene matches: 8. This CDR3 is CASSLPTGVNQPQHF. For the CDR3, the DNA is TGTGCCAGCAGCCTCCCGACAGGGGTGAATCAGCCCCAGCATTTT.

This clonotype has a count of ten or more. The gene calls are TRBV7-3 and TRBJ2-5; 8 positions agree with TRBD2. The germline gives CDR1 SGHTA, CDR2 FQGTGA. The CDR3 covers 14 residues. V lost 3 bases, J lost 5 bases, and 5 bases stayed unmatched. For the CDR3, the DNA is TGTGCCAGCAGCTTGAGCGGGAGCGGCGAGACCCAGTACTTC. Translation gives CASSLSGSGETQYF.

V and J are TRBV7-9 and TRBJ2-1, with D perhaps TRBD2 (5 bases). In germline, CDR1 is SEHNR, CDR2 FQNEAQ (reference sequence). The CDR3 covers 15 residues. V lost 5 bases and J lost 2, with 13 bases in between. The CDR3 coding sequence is TGTGCCAGCAGCCCGTTCGAGGGCCCCTACAATGAGCAGTTCTTC. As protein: CASSPFEGPYNEQFF.

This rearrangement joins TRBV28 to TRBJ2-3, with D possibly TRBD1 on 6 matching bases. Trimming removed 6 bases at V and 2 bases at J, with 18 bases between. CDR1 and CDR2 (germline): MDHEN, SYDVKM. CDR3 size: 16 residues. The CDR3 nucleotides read TGTGCCAGCAGCTTGATAGGACAGCCTGCCACAGATACGCAGTATTTT. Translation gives CASSLIGQPATDTQYF.

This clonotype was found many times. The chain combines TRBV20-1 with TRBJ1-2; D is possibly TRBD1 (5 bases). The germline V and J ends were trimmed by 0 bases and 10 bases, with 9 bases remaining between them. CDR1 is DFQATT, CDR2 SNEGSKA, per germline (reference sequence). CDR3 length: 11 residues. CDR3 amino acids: CSARDQGIYTF. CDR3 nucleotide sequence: TGCAGTGCTAGAGACCAGGGCATCTACACCTTC.

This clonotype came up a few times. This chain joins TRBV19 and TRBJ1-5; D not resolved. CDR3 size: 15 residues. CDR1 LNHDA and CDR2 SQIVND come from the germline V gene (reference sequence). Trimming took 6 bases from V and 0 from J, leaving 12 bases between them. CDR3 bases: TGTGCCAGTAGCCCATTTGAGAATAGCAATCAGCCCCAGCATTTT. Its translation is CASSPFENSNQPQHF.